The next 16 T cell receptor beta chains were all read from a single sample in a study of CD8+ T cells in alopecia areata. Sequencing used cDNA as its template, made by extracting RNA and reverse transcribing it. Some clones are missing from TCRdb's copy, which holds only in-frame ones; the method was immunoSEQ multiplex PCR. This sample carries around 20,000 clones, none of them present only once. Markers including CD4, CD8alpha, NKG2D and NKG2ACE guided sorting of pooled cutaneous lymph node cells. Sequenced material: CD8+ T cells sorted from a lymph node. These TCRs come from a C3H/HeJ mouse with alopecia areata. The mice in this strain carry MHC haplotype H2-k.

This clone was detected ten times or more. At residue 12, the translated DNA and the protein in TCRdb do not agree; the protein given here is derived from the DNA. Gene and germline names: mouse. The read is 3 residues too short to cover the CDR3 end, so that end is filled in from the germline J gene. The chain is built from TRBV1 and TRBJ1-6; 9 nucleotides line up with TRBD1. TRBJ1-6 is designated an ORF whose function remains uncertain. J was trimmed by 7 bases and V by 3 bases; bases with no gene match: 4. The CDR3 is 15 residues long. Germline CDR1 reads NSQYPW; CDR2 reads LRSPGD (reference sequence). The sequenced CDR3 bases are TGCACCTGCAGTGCCCCGGACAGGGGCAATTCGCCC. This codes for CTCSAPDRGNSP. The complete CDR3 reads CTCSAPDRGNSPLYF.

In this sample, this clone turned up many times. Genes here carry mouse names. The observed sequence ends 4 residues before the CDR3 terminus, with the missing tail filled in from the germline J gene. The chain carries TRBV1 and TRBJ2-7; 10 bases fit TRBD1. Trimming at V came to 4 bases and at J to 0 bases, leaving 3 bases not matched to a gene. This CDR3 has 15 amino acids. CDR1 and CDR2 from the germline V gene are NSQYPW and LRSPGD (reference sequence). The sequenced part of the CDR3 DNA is TGCACCTGCAGTGTCCGGGACAGGGGCTCCTAT. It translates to CTCSVRDRGSY. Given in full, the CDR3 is CTCSVRDRGSYEQYF.

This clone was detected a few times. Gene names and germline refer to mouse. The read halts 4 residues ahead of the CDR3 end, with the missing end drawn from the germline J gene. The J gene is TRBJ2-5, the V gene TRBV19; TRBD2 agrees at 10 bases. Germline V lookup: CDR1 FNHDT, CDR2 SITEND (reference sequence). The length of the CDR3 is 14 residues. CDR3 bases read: TGTGCCAGCAGTATTAGACTGGGGGGAGAC. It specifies CASSIRLGGD. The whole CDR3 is CASSIRLGGDTQYF. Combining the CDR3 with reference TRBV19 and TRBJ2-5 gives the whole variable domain GGIITQTPKFLIGQEGQKLTLKCQQNFNHDTMYWYRQDSGKGLRLIYYSITENDLQKGDLSEGYDASREKKSSFSLTVTSAQKNEMAVFLCASSIRLGGDTQYFGPGTRLLVL.

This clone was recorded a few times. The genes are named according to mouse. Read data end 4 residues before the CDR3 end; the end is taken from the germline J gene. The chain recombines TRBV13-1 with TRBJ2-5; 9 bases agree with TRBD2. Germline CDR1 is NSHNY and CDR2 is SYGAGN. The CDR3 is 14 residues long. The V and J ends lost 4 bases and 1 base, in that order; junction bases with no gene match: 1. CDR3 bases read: TGTGCCAGCAGTCACTGGGGGGACCAAGAC. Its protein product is CASSHWGDQD. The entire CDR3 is CASSHWGDQDTQYF.

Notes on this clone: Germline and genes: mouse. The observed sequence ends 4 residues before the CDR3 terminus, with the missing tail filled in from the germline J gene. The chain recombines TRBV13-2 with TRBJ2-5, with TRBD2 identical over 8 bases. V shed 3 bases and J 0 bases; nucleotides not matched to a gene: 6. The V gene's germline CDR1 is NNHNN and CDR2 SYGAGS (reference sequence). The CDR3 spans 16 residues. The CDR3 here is CASGAPGGPNQDTQYF. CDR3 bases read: TGTGCCAGCGGTGCTCCTGGGGGGCCCAACCAAGAC.

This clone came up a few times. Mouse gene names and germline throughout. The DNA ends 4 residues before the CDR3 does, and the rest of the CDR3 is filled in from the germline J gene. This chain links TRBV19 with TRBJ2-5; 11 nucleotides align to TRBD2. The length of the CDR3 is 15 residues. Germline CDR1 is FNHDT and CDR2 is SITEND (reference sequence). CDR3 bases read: TGTGCCAGCAGTATAGACTGGGGGGGCGCGGAC. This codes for CASSIDWGGAD. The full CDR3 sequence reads CASSIDWGGADTQYF.

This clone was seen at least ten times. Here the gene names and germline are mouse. The DNA read from the CDR3 is TGTGCCAGCAGTGGGGGGACAGAGAACTATGCT. This gives the protein CASSGGTENYA. The whole CDR3 sequence is CASSGGTENYAEQFF. The J gene is TRBJ2-1, the V gene TRBV13-3, with 7 bases identical to TRBD1. The CDR3 end falls 4 residues outside the read, so it is completed with the germline J gene. The CDR3 runs 15 residues. The germline CDR1 and CDR2 sequences are NNHDY and SYVADS. J lost 1 base, V lost 3 bases, and 4 bases had no gene match.

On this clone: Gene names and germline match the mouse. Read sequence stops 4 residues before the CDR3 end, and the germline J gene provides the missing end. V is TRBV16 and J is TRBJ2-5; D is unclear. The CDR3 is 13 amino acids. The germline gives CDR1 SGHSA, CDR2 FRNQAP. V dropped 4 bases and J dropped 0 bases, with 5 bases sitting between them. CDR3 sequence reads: CASSSTNQDTQYF. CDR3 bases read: TGTGCAAGCAGCTCGACAAACCAAGAC.

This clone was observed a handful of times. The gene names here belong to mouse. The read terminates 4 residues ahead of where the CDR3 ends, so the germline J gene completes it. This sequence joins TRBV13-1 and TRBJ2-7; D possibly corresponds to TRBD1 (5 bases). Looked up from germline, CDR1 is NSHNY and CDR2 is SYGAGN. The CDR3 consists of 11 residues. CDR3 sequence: CASRDRNEQYF. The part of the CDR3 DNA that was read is TGTGCCAGCAGAGACAGAAAT.

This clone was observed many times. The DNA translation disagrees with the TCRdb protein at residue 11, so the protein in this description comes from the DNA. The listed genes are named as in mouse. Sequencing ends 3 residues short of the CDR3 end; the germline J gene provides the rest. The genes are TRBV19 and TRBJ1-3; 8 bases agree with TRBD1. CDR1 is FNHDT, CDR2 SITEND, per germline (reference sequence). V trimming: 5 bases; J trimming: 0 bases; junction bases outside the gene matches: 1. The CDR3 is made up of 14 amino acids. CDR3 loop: CASRQGVSGNTLYF. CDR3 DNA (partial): TGTGCCAGCAGACAGGGGGTTTCTGGAAATACG.

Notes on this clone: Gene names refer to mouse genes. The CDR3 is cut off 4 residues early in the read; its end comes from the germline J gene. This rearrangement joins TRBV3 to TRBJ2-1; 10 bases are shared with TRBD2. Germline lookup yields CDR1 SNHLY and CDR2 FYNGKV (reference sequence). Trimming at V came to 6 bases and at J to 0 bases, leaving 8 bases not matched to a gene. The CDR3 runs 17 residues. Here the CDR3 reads CASRPDWGNYNYAEQFF. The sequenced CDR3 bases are TGTGCCAGCAGGCCGGACTGGGGGAATTATAACTATGCT.

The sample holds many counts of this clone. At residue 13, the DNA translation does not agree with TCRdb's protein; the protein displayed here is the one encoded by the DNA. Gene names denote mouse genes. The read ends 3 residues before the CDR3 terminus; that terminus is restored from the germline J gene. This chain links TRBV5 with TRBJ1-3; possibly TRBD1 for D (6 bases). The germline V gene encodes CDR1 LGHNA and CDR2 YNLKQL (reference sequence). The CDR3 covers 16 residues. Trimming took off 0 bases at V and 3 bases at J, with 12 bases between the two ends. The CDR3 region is CASSQDGGARGNTLYF. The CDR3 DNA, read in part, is TGTGCCAGCAGCCAAGATGGGGGGGCGCGTGGAAATACG.

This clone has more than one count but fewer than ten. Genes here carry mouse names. The part of the CDR3 DNA that was read is TGTGCAAGCAGCTCCCCGGGACAAGCAAACACA. Translated, it gives CASSSPGQANT. The whole CDR3 region reads CASSSPGQANTEVFF. The chain joins TRBV16 to TRBJ1-1, with D possibly TRBD1 on 6 matching bases. Sequencing ends 4 residues short of the CDR3 end; the germline J gene provides the rest. Trimming pared 4 bases from V and 0 bases from J, leaving 12 bases between. CDR1 and CDR2 from the germline V gene are SGHSA and FRNQAP. There are 15 residues in the CDR3.

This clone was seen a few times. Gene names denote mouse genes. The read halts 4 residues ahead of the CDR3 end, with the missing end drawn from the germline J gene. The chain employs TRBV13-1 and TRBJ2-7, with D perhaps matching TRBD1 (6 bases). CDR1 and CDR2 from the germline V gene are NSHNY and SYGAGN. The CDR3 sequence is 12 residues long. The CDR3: CASSSRDNEQYF. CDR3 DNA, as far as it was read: TGTGCCAGCAGTTCCCGGGACAAT.

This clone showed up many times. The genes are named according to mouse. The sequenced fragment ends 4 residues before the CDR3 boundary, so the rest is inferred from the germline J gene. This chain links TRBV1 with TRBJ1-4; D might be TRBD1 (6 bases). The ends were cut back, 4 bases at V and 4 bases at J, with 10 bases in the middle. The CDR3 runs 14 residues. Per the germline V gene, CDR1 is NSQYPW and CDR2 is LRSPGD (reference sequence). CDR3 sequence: CTCSETGVNERLFF. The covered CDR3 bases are TGCACCTGCAGTGAGACAGGCGTCAACGAA.

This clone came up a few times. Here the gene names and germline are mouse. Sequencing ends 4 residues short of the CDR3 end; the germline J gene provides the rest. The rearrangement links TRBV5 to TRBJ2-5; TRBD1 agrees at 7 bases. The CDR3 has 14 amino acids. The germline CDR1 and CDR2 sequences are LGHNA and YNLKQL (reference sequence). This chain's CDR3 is CASSQDETGDTQYF. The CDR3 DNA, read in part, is TGTGCCAGCAGCCAAGATGAGACAGGGGAC.